This is a list of T cell receptor beta chains from one sample in a study of T cells after yellow fever vaccination. Via MiXCR, TCRdb re-called the 5' RACE reads, giving one row per CDR3 protein. The table has 320,000 or so distinct CDR3 sequences, 8.1% seen once. Sequenced here: PBMCs, sampled approximately 40 days after the first yellow fever vaccination. The receptors stem from a man between 18 and 29 years old who received the YFV17D yellow fever vaccine. Each CDR3 is given with its conserved first and last residue. The D gene is left open where the match is weak. The size entry is marked missing in some rows and otherwise reads once, few, many or a size class.

clone size	D gene	CDR3 length	V gene	J gene	CDR3 DNA	CDR3 protein
.	.	17	TRBV18	TRBJ1-1	TGTGCCAGCTCACCGGCGGTAGGAAGGGGAATGAACACTGAAGCTTTCTTT	CASSPAVGRGMNTEAFF
few	.	13	TRBV6-1	TRBJ2-5	TGTGCCAGCACCGCTCCGGGCGGGGAGACCCAGTACTTC	CASTAPGGETQYF
few	TRBD2	18	TRBV4-2	TRBJ2-4	TGTGCCAGCAGCCAAGAGGGGTCGCTAGCGTGGGAGGGAAACATTCAGTACTTC	CASSQEGSLAWEGNIQYF
many	TRBD1	14	TRBV12-3/TRBV12-4	TRBJ1-5	TGTGCCAGCAGTTTTGCACAGGGGTACCAGCCCCAGCATTTT	CASSFAQGYQPQHF
.	TRBD1	13	TRBV9	TRBJ1-2	TGTGCCAGCAGCGCGGACAGGGGCTATGGCTACACCTTC	CASSADRGYGYTF
many	.	13	TRBV5-1	TRBJ2-7	TGCGCCAGCAGCTTGGTGGAGGTGAACGAGCAGTACTTC	CASSLVEVNEQYF
.	.	15	TRBV7-2	TRBJ1-2	TGTGCCAGCAGCTGGAGGACTGGTGGTGACTATGGCTACACCTTC	CASSWRTGGDYGYTF
few	.	11	TRBV7-9	TRBJ1-4	TGTGCCAGCACCTTAGATGGAAAACTGTTTTTT	CASTLDGKLFF
.	.	15	TRBV5-1	TRBJ2-5	TGCGCCAGCAGCTTGAATGTCGGTAGGGAAGAGACCCAGTACTTC	CASSLNVGREETQYF
few	.	16	TRBV5-1	TRBJ2-2	TGCGCCAGCAGCTGGACCGGGACGGTGAACACCGGGGAGCTGTTTTTT	CASSWTGTVNTGELFF
.	.	18	TRBV11-1	TRBJ2-1	TGTGCCAGCAGCCACCCTCGGGGCGGCACACTTACTTTGGATGAGCAGTTCTTC	CASSHPRGGTLTLDEQFF
many	TRBD1	14	TRBV25-1	TRBJ2-1	TGTGCCAGCAGTACAGGGGTCCTCCATAATGAGCAGTTCTTC	CASSTGVLHNEQFF
few	.	11	TRBV20-1	TRBJ1-5	TGCAGTGCTAGTTCCAGGGGCACACAGCATTTT	CSASSRGTQHF
few	TRBD2	15	TRBV5-1	TRBJ2-2	TGCGCCAGCGATGGACTAGCGGGAAACACCGGGGAGCTGTTTTTT	CASDGLAGNTGELFF
.	TRBD1	14	TRBV12-3/TRBV12-4	TRBJ1-4	TGTGCCAGCAGCCGGGACAGGGGGTACGAAAAACTGTTTTTT	CASSRDRGYEKLFF
few	.	13	TRBV30	TRBJ2-3	TGTGCCTGGAGTTGGGGTAGCGGAGATACGCAGTATTTT	CAWSWGSGDTQYF
.	.	13	TRBV7-2	TRBJ2-5	TGTGCCAGCAGCTCCTCCCGTGGGGAGACCCAGTACTTC	CASSSSRGETQYF
few	.	15	TRBV7-9	TRBJ1-2	TGTGCCAGCAGCCCACTAGGGCGGAGTTCCTATGGCTACACCTTC	CASSPLGRSSYGYTF
many	.	11	TRBV3-1	TRBJ1-2	TGTGCCAGCAGCCAACTCTATGGCTACACCTTC	CASSQLYGYTF
few	TRBD1	15	TRBV9	TRBJ2-5	TGTGCCAGCAGCGCGTGGGGACAGGGGGCAGAGACCCAGTACTTC	CASSAWGQGAETQYF
many	TRBD1	13	TRBV30	TRBJ2-7	TGTGCCTGGAGTGGGGACAGGGGCTACGAGCAGTACTTC	CAWSGDRGYEQYF
few	.	14	TRBV7-9	TRBJ1-4	TGTGCCACCCAGAGGGGGACCCATAATGAAAAACTGTTTTTT	CATQRGTHNEKLFF
.	.	12	TRBV5-1	TRBJ2-2	TGCGCCAGCAGCCGAAGTTACGGGGAGCTGTTTTTT	CASSRSYGELFF
many	.	15	TRBV3-1	TRBJ2-1	TGTGCCAGCAGCCAAGATTGGCGCTCCTACAATGAGCAGTTCTTC	CASSQDWRSYNEQFF
.	.	13	TRBV24-1	TRBJ1-4	TGTGCCACCAGTGATGGGGTAGGCGAAAAACTGTTTTTT	CATSDGVGEKLFF
many	TRBD2	15	TRBV20-1	TRBJ2-4	TGCAGTGCTTCCAACGCAGCGGGGTCTCGGGACATTCAGTACTTC	CSASNAAGSRDIQYF
few	.	13	TRBV29-1	TRBJ2-1	TGCAGCGTTGACTGGGTTTCCTACAATGAGCAGTTCTTC	CSVDWVSYNEQFF
.	.	15	TRBV6-2/TRBV6-3	TRBJ1-5	TGTGCCAGCAGTGAGAAGGACAGCCGCAATCAGCCCCAGCATTTT	CASSEKDSRNQPQHF
few	TRBD2	21	TRBV6-2/TRBV6-3	TRBJ2-3	TGTGCCAGCAGTTACGGTCTACTAGCGGGGGGGTTAATAGGGTCCACAGATACGCAGTATTTT	CASSYGLLAGGLIGSTDTQYF
.	TRBD1	15	TRBV10-3	TRBJ2-7	TGTGCCACTACATCTTGGACAGGAGACTCCTACGAGCAGTACTTC	CATTSWTGDSYEQYF
few	.	14	TRBV7-2	TRBJ1-2	TGTGCCAGCAGCTTACCGGGGAATGGGTATGGCTACACCTTC	CASSLPGNGYGYTF
.	TRBD1	17	TRBV6-2/TRBV6-3	TRBJ2-1	TGTGCCAGCAGTTCCTTCACCGACAGGGGGCCCTACAATGAGCAGTTCTTC	CASSSFTDRGPYNEQFF
many	.	15	TRBV5-1	TRBJ2-2	TGCGCCAGCAGCTTGGAACTTTTGTGGGGTGGGGAGCTGTTTTTT	CASSLELLWGGELFF
.	TRBD1	15	TRBV3-1	TRBJ2-2	TGTGCCACCTCCCGCGGGACAGGGGACACCGGGGAGCTGTTTTTT	CATSRGTGDTGELFF
.	TRBD2	16	TRBV4-1	TRBJ2-7	TGCGCCAGCAGCCGACGCGGGGGGCGGGGGCCCTACGAGCAGTACTTC	CASSRRGGRGPYEQYF
.	.	16	TRBV7-6	TRBJ2-5	TGTGCCAGCAGCTTAGTAGGTTGGACAGACCAAGAGACCCAGTACTTC	CASSLVGWTDQETQYF
few	.	13	TRBV7-6	TRBJ2-5	TGTGCCAGCAGCTTAACTTATCAGGAGACCCAGTACTTC	CASSLTYQETQYF
.	.	16	TRBV20-1	TRBJ2-2	TGCAGTGCTAGAGATGGGCCGGGCGAGAACACCGGGGAGCTGTTTTTT	CSARDGPGENTGELFF
few	TRBD1	14	TRBV6-1	TRBJ1-1	TGTGCCAGCAGGCCCGGGACAGAAAACACTGAAGCTTTCTTT	CASRPGTENTEAFF
.	.	15	TRBV4-3	TRBJ2-3	TGCGCCAGCAGCCAAAGGTGGCAGGGGGGTCTTACGCAGTATTTT	CASSQRWQGGLTQYF
few	TRBD1	14	TRBV6-1	TRBJ2-5	TGTGCCAGCAGCCCACAGGGGCCGGGCGAGACCCAGTACTTC	CASSPQGPGETQYF
.	.	17	TRBV5-1	TRBJ1-1	TGCGCCAGCAGCTTGGATGACAGCTCATCGATGAACACTGAAGCTTTCTTT	CASSLDDSSSMNTEAFF
.	TRBD2	14	TRBV5-1	TRBJ2-1	TGCGCCAGCAGCTCCGAAGCGGGGCCAAATGAGCAGTTCTTC	CASSSEAGPNEQFF
few	TRBD1	13	TRBV20-1	TRBJ1-1	TGCAGTGCTAGGACAGGGGTGTACACTGAAGCTTTCTTT	CSARTGVYTEAFF
.	TRBD1	13	TRBV12-3/TRBV12-4	TRBJ2-7	TGTGCCAGCAGTGGACAGGGCCCCTACGAGCAGTACTTC	CASSGQGPYEQYF
many	TRBD2	15	TRBV3-1	TRBJ2-1	TGTGCCAGCAGCCAAACGGGAGGGTTCTACAATGAGCAGTTCTTC	CASSQTGGFYNEQFF
few	.	17	TRBV4-1	TRBJ2-1	TGCGCCAGCAGCCAATCCCCGACCCTGAACTCCTACAATGAGCAGTTCTTC	CASSQSPTLNSYNEQFF
many	TRBD1	13	TRBV7-2	TRBJ2-5	TGTGCCAGCAGGTTTACAGGGGAAGAGACCCAGTACTTC	CASRFTGEETQYF
many	TRBD1	15	TRBV7-2	TRBJ2-1	TGTGCCAGCAGCTTAGACAGGGGTAACTACAATGAGCAGTTCTTC	CASSLDRGNYNEQFF
few	.	16	TRBV7-9	TRBJ2-3	TGTGCCAGCAGCCCACCCTTCCCAGGTCGCACAGATACGCAGTATTTT	CASSPPFPGRTDTQYF
.	.	16	TRBV7-8	TRBJ1-1	TGTGCCAGCAGCTTAGCAGGCAGGGTCATGAACACTGAAGCTTTCTTT	CASSLAGRVMNTEAFF
.	.	14	TRBV20-1	TRBJ1-1	TGCAGTGCAATAGCCTCGGGGTTCGGCACTGAAGCTTTCTTT	CSAIASGFGTEAFF